This entry lists 2 T cell receptor beta chains sequenced from one sample in a study of T cells after yellow fever vaccination. Via MiXCR, TCRdb re-called the 5' RACE reads, giving one row per CDR3 protein. The table shows some 350,000 distinct CDR3 sequences, with 7.5% to 9% occurring only once. This sample comprised PBMCs, obtained on the day of the first yellow fever vaccination. The receptors here all came from a man between 18 and 35 years old who received the YFV17D yellow fever vaccine.

This chain joins TRBV5-6 and TRBJ1-1; unclear D gene. Germline V gives CDR1 SGHDT, CDR2 YYEEEE. V was trimmed by 0 bases and J by 6 bases, leaving 9 bases between them. The CDR3 runs 13 residues. For the CDR3, the DNA is TGTGCCAGCAGCTTGGATAGGTTAGCTGAAGCTTTCTTT. It codes for CASSLDRLAEAFF.

The table lists this clonotype with a few counts. V is TRBV5-1 and J is TRBJ1-1, with 7 nucleotides matching TRBD1. Germline assignment: CDR1 SGHRS and CDR2 YFSETQ. This CDR3 has 14 amino acids. The trim removed 3 bases at V and 2 bases at J, leaving 4 bases unmatched. The CDR3 DNA reads TGCGCCAGCAGCTCTTACAGGGGCAACACTGAAGCTTTCTTT. This sequence encodes CASSSYRGNTEAFF.